This T cell receptor (beta chain) was identified during a study of CD8 T cells in Susac syndrome. Random-hexamer reverse transcription was applied to about 0.45 to 1 ug RNA. immunoSEQ multiplex PCR amplified TCR beta CDR3 across 54 Vbeta, 13 Jbeta. TCRdb fed the immunoSEQ multiplex PCR reads into MiXCR, producing one record per CDR3 protein. Here the sample spans around 190,000 distinct CDR3 sequences, about 95% being singletons. A remark on this clonotype: Its antigen is currently unknown.

CD8+ and CD4+ blood T cells underwent TCR beta sequencing. TEMRA cells were FACS-enriched, while CD8+ and CD4+ T cells were negatively isolated. Study results and caveats: The TCR sequencing and HLA analysis in the study involved a relatively small number of individuals, as the study acknowledged.

The receptor's source is a human donor in good health. Sequencing was done on a sample of CD4+ T cells from PBMCs.

The CDR3 protein is CAWSELYEQYF. The CDR3 coding sequence is TGTGCCTGGAGTGAACTTTACGAGCAGTACTTC. This chain connects TRBV30 to TRBJ2-7; D remains ambiguous. Trimming pared 1 base from V and 4 bases from J, leaving 5 bases between. CDR3 length: 11 residues. The germline V gene encodes CDR1 GTSNPN and CDR2 SVGIG (reference sequence).